This TCR beta chain was identified during a study of blood T cell repertoires in COVID-19. The count of this clone is one. Libraries were prepared by immunoSEQ multiplex PCR; TCRdb keeps only in-frame clonotypes and omits some of them. Found here are approximately 220,000 clones, around 86% of them singletons; the top ten hold around 2.7%. The sample taken for sequencing was peripheral blood. The sequence derives from a man aged 60-69 years with acute or convalescent COVID-19.

The CDR3 DNA is TGTGCCAGCAGCTTTGGACTAGCGGGGGGCAATCTGAATGAGCAGTTCTTC. Translated, it gives CASSFGLAGGNLNEQFF. The V and J genes are TRBV5-4 and TRBJ2-1; TRBD2 agrees at 14 bases. Germline CDR1 and CDR2: SGHNT and YYREEE (reference sequence). This CDR3 has 17 amino acids. V shed 2 bases, J shed 7 bases, and the junction held 8 bases outside the gene matches.